Listed here are 19 T cell receptor beta chains from one sample, sequenced in a study of siplizumab effects on memory and regulatory T cells. Sequencing was performed with immunoSEQ multiplex PCR; in TCRdb, only in-frame clones are kept and a portion is missing. The sample lists 85,000 to 120,000 clones, approximately 90% occurring once. Sequenced sample: CD4+ T cells sorted from blood. The source of these receptors is a human donor in good health.

This clone was seen once. The rearrangement joins TRBV7-3 to TRBJ2-1; 12 nucleotides match TRBD2. Germline V gene lookup returns CDR1 SGHTA and CDR2 FQGTGA. The CDR3 consists of 20 residues. V gave up 2 bases and J gave up 1 base; unmatched junction bases: 12. DNA for the CDR3: TGTGCCAGCAGCTTAGTCCCTCCTAGCGGGAGGGTCCCTTCCTACAATGAGCAGTTCTTC. It specifies CASSLVPPSGRVPSYNEQFF.

V and J are TRBV5-1 and TRBJ2-6; TRBD2 matches at 13 bases. V lost 4 bases, J lost 0 bases, and 4 bases stayed unmatched. This CDR3 comprises 18 residues. Germline-derived CDR1 and CDR2 are SGHRS and YFSETQ. DNA for the CDR3: TGCGCCAGCAGCATGAGGACTAGCGGGAGCTCTGGGGCCAACGTCCTGACTTTC. Amino acids: CASSMRTSGSSGANVLTF.

This chain uses TRBV18 with TRBJ2-5, with D perhaps TRBD2 (5 bases). V was cut by 4 bases and J by 1 base, with 7 bases left in between. This CDR3 contains 13 residues. Per germline, CDR1 KGHSH and CDR2 LQKENI. In DNA form, the CDR3 reads TGTGCCAGCTCACGCGGGCCCCAAGAGACCCAGTACTTC. It is translated as CASSRGPQETQYF.

CDR3 loop: CASSLRGRGTPLKLFF. Written as DNA, the CDR3 is TGTGCCAGCAGCCTGAGGGGACGTGGGACGCCTTTAAAACTGTTTTTT. The chain employs TRBV5-6 and TRBJ1-4, with D possibly being TRBD1 (5 bases). V dropped 4 bases and J dropped 10 bases, with 23 bases sitting between them. Germline CDR1 is SGHDT and CDR2 is YYEEEE. This CDR3 has 16 amino acids.

The CDR3 sequence is CASRLGQVISYEQYF. CDR3 in DNA: TGTGCCAGCAGGTTGGGACAGGTAATTTCCTACGAGCAGTACTTC. The chain carries TRBV6-1 and TRBJ2-7; 8 nucleotides agree with TRBD1. The CDR3 is made up of 15 amino acids. V lost 6 bases to trimming and J lost 1 base; unmatched junction nucleotides: 8. In germline, CDR1 is MNHNS, CDR2 SASEGT.

The chain has TRBV5-1 and TRBJ1-5; a weak D match, TRBD1 (6 bases). The CDR3 totals 15 residues. CDR1 is SGHRS and CDR2 is YFSETQ in the germline V gene. The V end lost 0 bases, the J end lost 2 bases, and 9 bases lay between the germline ends. The CDR3 sequence is CASSLGAGGNQPQHF. The CDR3 bases are TGCGCCAGCAGCTTGGGAGCAGGGGGCAATCAGCCCCAGCATTTT.

J is TRBJ2-3 and V is TRBV5-5; D is unclear. The germline CDR1 and CDR2 sequences are SGHKS and YYEKEE (reference sequence). The CDR3 runs to 15 residues. Trimming left V 4 bases short and J 0 bases short, with 12 bases between. The CDR3, as DNA: TGTGCCAGCAGCCCGCTGATAACTAGCACAGATACGCAGTATTTT. Its protein product is CASSPLITSTDTQYF.

In this sample, this clone turned up a few times. The chain has TRBV19 and TRBJ1-2; D unclear. The CDR3 covers 13 residues. CDR1 LNHDA and CDR2 SQIVND come from the germline V gene (reference sequence). With 7 bases removed from V and 6 bases from J, the gap between germline ends came to 15 bases. CDR3 loop: CASTAGGGDGYTF. CDR3 DNA: TGTGCCAGTACCGCGGGAGGTGGCGATGGCTACACCTTC.

The chain carries TRBV18 and TRBJ2-5; D possibly corresponds to TRBD1 (7 bases). V was cut by 6 bases and J by 2 bases, with 10 bases left in between. This CDR3 comprises 13 residues. CDR1 is KGHSH, CDR2 LQKENI, per germline. The CDR3 loop is CASSAGQQETQYF. The CDR3 coding sequence is TGTGCCAGCTCGGCGGGACAGCAAGAGACCCAGTACTTC.

The CDR3 reads CASSAAGTRTYEQYF. CDR3 bases: TGCGCCAGCAGCGCAGCCGGGACACGGACCTACGAGCAGTACTTC. The gene calls are TRBV5-1 and TRBJ2-7; tentative D call: TRBD1 (6 bases). Per germline, CDR1 SGHRS and CDR2 YFSETQ. V lost 4 bases to trimming and J lost 2 bases, with 16 bases between them. The length of the CDR3 is 15 residues.

As to this clone: At one end the junction does not follow the germline gene, possibly because of a read error. The rearrangement uses TRBV15 and TRBJ2-7; D perhaps matches TRBD1 (5 bases). CDR3 length: 14 residues. Germline CDR1 and CDR2: LNHNV and YYDKDF (reference sequence). In DNA form, the CDR3 reads TGTGCCACCAGCAGAGATAGGGGCCCCTACGGGCAGTACTTC. It specifies CATSRDRGPYGQYF.

V gene TRBV6-1 combines with J gene TRBJ2-2, with D possibly called TRBD1 or TRBD2 (6 bases each). V was clipped by 3 bases and J by 0 bases, with 17 bases between them. The CDR3 runs 18 residues. Per germline, CDR1 MNHNS and CDR2 SASEGT. The CDR3 DNA is TGTGCCAGCAGTGACCATCTAGGCGGGACACCGAACACCGGGGAGCTGTTTTTT. It encodes CASSDHLGGTPNTGELFF.

The genes are TRBV7-9 and TRBJ2-1; unclear D gene. The CDR3 consists of 13 residues. V was shortened by 1 base and J by 5 bases, with 6 bases between the two germline ends. Germline assignment: CDR1 SEHNR and CDR2 FQNEAQ (reference sequence). The DNA of the CDR3 is TGTGCCAGCAGCTTAGTGGCGGACAATGAGCAGTTCTTC. It encodes CASSLVADNEQFF.

The CDR3 coding sequence is TGTGCCAGCAGCGTAGGGGCAGCCGGGGGTCAGCCCCAGCATTTT. Translating it yields CASSVGAAGGQPQHF. The gene calls are TRBV9 and TRBJ1-5, with D possibly being TRBD1 (5 bases). The CDR3 is made up of 15 amino acids. Germline CDR1 is SGDLS and CDR2 is YYNGEE. V was cut by 0 bases and J by 6 bases, with 13 bases left in between.

This clone showed up just once. The chain is built from TRBV15 and TRBJ2-2; 10 positions agree with TRBD2. V shed 4 bases, J shed 5 bases, and the junction held 7 bases outside the gene matches. This CDR3 spans 16 amino acids. Germline assignment: CDR1 LNHNV and CDR2 YYDKDF (reference sequence). In nucleotides, the CDR3 is TGTGCCACCAGCAAGAGATTAGCGGGAGGTACCGGGGAGCTGTTTTTT. As protein: CATSKRLAGGTGELFF. Combining the CDR3 with reference TRBV15 and TRBJ2-2 gives the whole variable domain DAMVIQNPRYQVTQFGKPVTLSCSQTLNHNVMYWYQQKSSQAPKLLFHYYDKDFNNEADTPDNFQSRRPNTSFCFLDIRSPGLGDTAMYLCATSKRLAGGTGELFFGEGSRLTVL.

The gene calls are TRBV10-1 and TRBJ1-4; TRBD1 matches 8 bases. V was clipped by 0 bases and J by 7 bases; unmatched bases: 7. CDR1 is WNHNN, CDR2 SYGVQD, per germline (reference sequence). The CDR3 consists of 16 residues. CDR3 DNA sequence: TGCGCCAGCAGTGAGTCTTTGGGCAGGGGGCCTGAAAAACTGTTTTTT. It is translated as CASSESLGRGPEKLFF.

CDR3 sequence: CASSIDLWRDNEQFF. CDR3 bases: TGTGCCAGTAGTATAGATCTTTGGAGGGACAATGAGCAGTTCTTC. The chain couples TRBV19 to TRBJ2-1, with D perhaps TRBD2 (6 bases). Germline V gives CDR1 LNHDA, CDR2 SQIVND (reference sequence). The length of the CDR3 is 15 residues. The germline V and J ends were trimmed by 0 bases and 5 bases, with 11 bases remaining between them.

The CDR3 protein is CASSLRGGTYEQYF. The CDR3 coding sequence is TGTGCCAGCAGTTTAAGGGGAGGGACCTACGAGCAGTACTTC. The chain uses TRBV28 and TRBJ2-7; 7 nucleotides match TRBD2. V shed 2 bases and J 2 bases; nucleotides not matched to a gene: 3. From germline, CDR1 is MDHEN and CDR2 SYDVKM. This CDR3 contains 14 residues.

The chain joins TRBV7-2 to TRBJ2-5; possibly TRBD2 for D (5 bases). Between the trimmed V and J ends, which lost 5 bases and 5 bases, there was a span of 15 bases. CDR1 and CDR2 (germline): SGHTA, FQGNSA. This CDR3 is built from 14 residues. This chain's CDR3 is CASSPEAGWETQYF. CDR3 nucleotides: TGTGCCAGCAGCCCCGAGGCGGGTTGGGAGACCCAGTACTTC.